The rows below give T cell receptor beta chains drawn from one sample of a study of T cells in Graves' hyperthyroidism and ophthalmopathy. One entry per CDR3 protein, called by TCRdb with MiXCR from the multiplex PCR reads. In the table there are 400,000 or so distinct CDR3 sequences, about 16% of which are singletons. The sequenced sample consisted of blood. The receptors stem from a woman between 55 and 75 years old with Graves' ophthalmopathy. CDR3s include the opening cysteine and the closing phenylalanine or tryptophan. Fields, in order: J gene, D gene, V gene, clone size, CDR3 protein, CDR3 DNA. The D gene is left open where the match is weak. Expanded clones get a size class; other rows say once, few or many, or leave the size out.

j_call: TRBJ2-5
d_call: NA
v_call: TRBV9
clone_size: few
cdr3_aa: CASTQGPVQETQYF
cdr3_nt: TGTGCCAGCACCCAGGGCCCGGTGCAAGAGACCCAGTACTTC

j_call: TRBJ2-1
d_call: NA
v_call: TRBV5-1
clone_size: many
cdr3_aa: CASSLSTRVGEQFF
cdr3_nt: TGCGCCAGCAGCTTGAGTACTAGGGTGGGCGAGCAGTTCTTC

j_call: TRBJ2-6
d_call: NA
v_call: TRBV7-9
clone_size: many
cdr3_aa: CASSLEWGASGANVLTF
cdr3_nt: TGTGCCAGCAGCTTAGAGTGGGGGGCCTCTGGGGCCAACGTCCTGACTTTC

j_call: TRBJ1-2
d_call: NA
v_call: TRBV6-9
clone_size: NA
cdr3_aa: CASSYGGMEAGYTF
cdr3_nt: TGTGCCAGCAGTTACGGGGGGATGGAGGCTGGCTACACCTTC

j_call: TRBJ1-2
d_call: NA
v_call: TRBV6-1
clone_size: few
cdr3_aa: CASSDPPLDSYTF
cdr3_nt: TGTGCCAGCAGTGACCCCCCCCTAGATAGCTACACCTTC

j_call: TRBJ2-7
d_call: TRBD2
v_call: TRBV28
clone_size: many
cdr3_aa: CASSFGTSAHSYEQYF
cdr3_nt: TGTGCCAGCAGTTTTGGGACTAGCGCCCACTCCTACGAGCAGTACTTC

j_call: TRBJ1-5
d_call: NA
v_call: TRBV28
clone_size: NA
cdr3_aa: CAGCVGVGQPQHF
cdr3_nt: TGTGCCGGATGCGTAGGGGTCGGGCAGCCCCAGCATTTT

j_call: TRBJ2-2
d_call: TRBD2
v_call: TRBV5-4
clone_size: few
cdr3_aa: CASSRGLAGVGTGELFF
cdr3_nt: TGTGCCAGCAGCAGGGGACTAGCGGGAGTTGGAACCGGGGAGCTGTTTTTT

j_call: TRBJ1-6
d_call: TRBD1
v_call: TRBV28
clone_size: many
cdr3_aa: CASRGGLYSPLHF
cdr3_nt: TGTGCCAGCAGAGGGGGCTTGTATTCACCCCTCCACTTT

j_call: TRBJ1-1
d_call: NA
v_call: TRBV11-2
clone_size: many
cdr3_aa: CASSRGLGVTREAFF
cdr3_nt: TGTGCCAGCAGCCGGGGGCTTGGCGTAACCCGTGAAGCTTTCTTT

j_call: TRBJ2-1
d_call: NA
v_call: TRBV11-2
clone_size: many
cdr3_aa: CASMAGPNYNEQFF
cdr3_nt: TGTGCCAGCATGGCGGGACCTAACTACAATGAGCAGTTCTTC

j_call: TRBJ1-5
d_call: NA
v_call: TRBV6-2/TRBV6-3
clone_size: many
cdr3_aa: CASSYGQIYSNQPQHF
cdr3_nt: TGTGCCAGCAGTTACGGACAGATTTATAGCAATCAGCCCCAGCATTTT

j_call: TRBJ1-1
d_call: TRBD1
v_call: TRBV20-1
clone_size: few
cdr3_aa: CSAILTGGTEAFF
cdr3_nt: TGCAGTGCTATACTGACAGGGGGCACTGAAGCTTTCTTT

j_call: TRBJ2-6
d_call: NA
v_call: TRBV12-3/TRBV12-4
clone_size: many
cdr3_aa: CASTRAGSSGANVLTF
cdr3_nt: TGTGCCAGCACCAGGGCAGGGAGCTCTGGGGCCAACGTCCTGACTTTC

j_call: TRBJ2-1
d_call: NA
v_call: TRBV28
clone_size: few
cdr3_aa: CASSFILALTPSYNEQFF
cdr3_nt: TGTGCCAGCAGTTTTATCCTAGCGTTAACTCCCTCCTACAATGAGCAGTTCTTC

j_call: TRBJ1-2
d_call: NA
v_call: TRBV28
clone_size: many
cdr3_aa: CASSSVHYGYTF
cdr3_nt: TGTGCCAGCAGTTCGGTTCACTATGGCTACACCTTC

j_call: TRBJ1-1
d_call: NA
v_call: TRBV20-1
clone_size: few
cdr3_aa: CSARDFSDTEAFF
cdr3_nt: TGCAGTGCTAGAGATTTCAGTGACACTGAAGCTTTCTTT

j_call: TRBJ2-5
d_call: NA
v_call: TRBV20-1
clone_size: many
cdr3_aa: CSGTTLEGQETQYF
cdr3_nt: TGCAGTGGCACGACTCTGGAAGGTCAAGAGACCCAGTACTTC

j_call: TRBJ2-7
d_call: TRBD1
v_call: TRBV12-3/TRBV12-4
clone_size: NA
cdr3_aa: CASSLDRGISYEQYF
cdr3_nt: TGTGCCAGCAGTTTGGACAGGGGGATTTCCTACGAGCAGTACTTC

j_call: TRBJ1-6
d_call: NA
v_call: TRBV10-3
clone_size: few
cdr3_aa: CAIAPGRDNSPLHF
cdr3_nt: TGTGCCATCGCCCCGGGACGAGACAATTCACCCCTCCACTTT

j_call: TRBJ2-1
d_call: TRBD2
v_call: TRBV7-8
clone_size: NA
cdr3_aa: CASSSPGLAGGVNEQFF
cdr3_nt: TGTGCCAGCAGCTCTCCGGGACTAGCGGGAGGGGTTAATGAGCAGTTCTTC

j_call: TRBJ1-5
d_call: TRBD1
v_call: TRBV19
clone_size: NA
cdr3_aa: CASSIEPSTGARRPQHF
cdr3_nt: TGTGCCAGTAGTATAGAACCCTCGACAGGGGCCAGGAGGCCCCAGCATTTT

j_call: TRBJ2-7
d_call: NA
v_call: TRBV5-5
clone_size: many
cdr3_aa: CASSLERADLLKHEQYF
cdr3_nt: TGTGCCAGCAGCTTGGAAAGGGCGGACCTTCTAAAGCACGAGCAGTACTTC

j_call: TRBJ2-3
d_call: TRBD2
v_call: TRBV7-2
clone_size: many
cdr3_aa: CASSLSGSGPDTQYF
cdr3_nt: TGTGCCAGCAGCCTGAGCGGGAGTGGCCCAGATACGCAGTATTTT

j_call: TRBJ2-5
d_call: NA
v_call: TRBV11-2
clone_size: NA
cdr3_aa: CASSVAPGPRETQYF
cdr3_nt: TGTGCCAGCAGCGTAGCTCCGGGGCCGCGGGAGACCCAGTACTTC

j_call: TRBJ2-5
d_call: NA
v_call: TRBV20-1
clone_size: many
cdr3_aa: CSARDAAQETQYF
cdr3_nt: TGCAGTGCTAGAGATGCAGCTCAAGAGACCCAGTACTTC

j_call: TRBJ1-5
d_call: NA
v_call: TRBV12-3/TRBV12-4
clone_size: NA
cdr3_aa: CAGSLMGRSQPQHF
cdr3_nt: TGTGCCGGCAGTCTAATGGGGAGATCTCAGCCCCAGCATTTT

j_call: TRBJ2-1
d_call: NA
v_call: TRBV5-6
clone_size: many
cdr3_aa: CASSSALAMNEQFF
cdr3_nt: TGTGCCAGCAGCTCTGCGCTAGCGATGAATGAGCAGTTCTTC

j_call: TRBJ2-3
d_call: NA
v_call: TRBV2
clone_size: many
cdr3_aa: CASSESTGGGTDTQYF
cdr3_nt: TGTGCCAGCAGTGAATCGACAGGTGGTGGCACAGATACGCAGTATTTT

j_call: TRBJ1-2
d_call: NA
v_call: TRBV28
clone_size: many
cdr3_aa: CALVLGLYGYTF
cdr3_nt: TGTGCCCTAGTGCTTGGGCTTTATGGCTACACCTTC

j_call: TRBJ2-3
d_call: TRBD2
v_call: TRBV7-3
clone_size: NA
cdr3_aa: CASSPQSPSGRYTDTQYF
cdr3_nt: TGTGCCAGCAGCCCCCAAAGTCCCAGCGGGAGGTATACAGATACGCAGTATTTT

j_call: TRBJ2-1
d_call: TRBD2
v_call: TRBV3-1
clone_size: NA
cdr3_aa: CASSPFLAGGHEQFF
cdr3_nt: TGTGCCAGCAGCCCCTTTCTAGCGGGAGGGCATGAGCAGTTCTTC

j_call: TRBJ2-5
d_call: NA
v_call: TRBV11-2
clone_size: many
cdr3_aa: CASSLVLAGVGETQYF
cdr3_nt: TGTGCCAGCAGCTTAGTACTAGCAGGGGTGGGAGAGACCCAGTACTTC